The entry that follows covers one T cell receptor beta chain sequence. Its antigen has not been determined. At one end, the junction sequence differs from germline, possibly due to a read error. The entry originates in a study of tumor-infiltrating lymphocytes in primary liver carcinoma (dated by TCRdb to the late 2010s). Regarding the research as a whole: Between November 2015 and 2016, 4 or 5 patients in China with histopathologically diagnosed primary liver carcinoma had surgical resection. Of the five patients (three men and two women, aged 30 to 69 years), four had hepatocellular carcinoma and one had combined HCC and intrahepatic cholangiocarcinoma. Tumors of the five patients were stage T1-T3 N0M0 with maximum diameters of about 4 to 10 cm. Each sample produced about 3.5 to 8 million productive TCRbeta reads, and read depth showed no significant difference between tissue types. The study combined TCRbeta repertoire sequencing, expression microarrays and whole-exome sequencing across five regions of each liver tumor, with adjacent normal tissue and blood. A total of approximately 35 specimens from 5 patients, comprising 25 or so tumor regions, 5 adjacent noncancerous liver tissues and 5 peripheral blood samples, were covered by TCRbeta repertoire sequencing. High reproducibility was observed for the technical replicate repertoires, with mean shared-clone rates approximately 0.9 and correlation coefficients above 0.95. Overall study outcomes, separate from this receptor: Compared with blood, tumors had a significantly larger share of the repertoire taken up by the top 250 clones (p = 0.039). Pairs of tumor regions showed greater repertoire overlap (mean roughly 35%) than tumor-adjacent pairs (roughly 17%) or tumor-blood pairs (roughly 15%), which is consistent with antigen-driven expansion. The study included only a few patients, and the authors note findings should be validated in a larger study. Since the samples were bulk and unsorted, there was no way to compare CD4+ and CD8+ T cell repertoires. Because sequencing covered only the TCR beta chain and unpaired alpha chains were not captured, true repertoire diversity is likely underestimated.

Using a constant-region primer and ProtoScript II reverse transcriptase, TCRbeta-specific cDNA was reverse-transcribed from around 500 ng total RNA. Three nested multiplex PCR rounds, following a slightly modified ARM-PCR procedure, were used to build the TCRbeta libraries. The first two PCR rounds used multiplex TRBV1-TRBV30 forward primers with a Cbeta reverse primer, each for approximately 10 cycles. A final 25-cycle PCR with Deep VentR polymerase added sample barcodes and Illumina adapters. Before sequencing, amplicons of 200-500 bp were gel-purified using a QIAquick gel extraction kit. An Illumina HiSeq 2500 was used to sequence the TCRbeta amplicons with 250-bp paired-end reads. For the original study's pipeline: Reads were quality-trimmed with Trimmomatic v0.33, and paired reads were merged with FLASH v1.2.11 to recover full CDR3 sequences. V, D and J germline segments were assigned to the rearranged TCRbeta sequences by MiGEC v1.2.1b. Clonotype statistics and Shannon-Wiener diversity indices were computed with VDJtools v1.0.0. To cut down on sampling bias, every analysis after diversity analysis relied on just the 250 most abundant clonotypes from each sample. The public reads were run again by TCRdb, first through fastp at Q25 and then through MiXCR, and only productive beta chains were kept. Here each entry gathers all rows of one CDR3 protein and keeps the most common genes and DNA. The authors' filters were not applied to this entry. The sample records approximately 300,000 distinct CDR3 sequences, over 55% of which are singletons. Approximately 9% of the sample goes to the ten largest clones.

Per the germline V gene, MGHRA is the CDR1 and YSYEKL is the CDR2. Measured from the cysteine to the phenylalanine, the CDR3 is 18 residues long. Of the read, only the CDR3 DNA is kept; its 54 bases are in frame from base 1. Blood RNA was extracted from unsorted whole blood with TRIzol reagent; germline DNA came from the DNeasy Blood & Tissue kit. Chronic HBV infection was present in the patients, and the patients were treatment-naive at sampling. Before surgery, four milliliters of peripheral blood were collected into K2EDTA tubes. The rearranged chain carries TRBV4-1 and TRBJ1-2; tentative D gene TRBD1, with 6 bases matching. Specimen: peripheral blood. The receptor was isolated from a man between 40 and 49 years old with primary liver carcinoma and hepatitis B virus infection. The nucleotides are TGTACCAGCAGCCTAGAAACCGGACAGCCCCGTTGGGACTATGGCTACACCTTC. Translated, it gives CTSSLETGQPRWDYGYTF.